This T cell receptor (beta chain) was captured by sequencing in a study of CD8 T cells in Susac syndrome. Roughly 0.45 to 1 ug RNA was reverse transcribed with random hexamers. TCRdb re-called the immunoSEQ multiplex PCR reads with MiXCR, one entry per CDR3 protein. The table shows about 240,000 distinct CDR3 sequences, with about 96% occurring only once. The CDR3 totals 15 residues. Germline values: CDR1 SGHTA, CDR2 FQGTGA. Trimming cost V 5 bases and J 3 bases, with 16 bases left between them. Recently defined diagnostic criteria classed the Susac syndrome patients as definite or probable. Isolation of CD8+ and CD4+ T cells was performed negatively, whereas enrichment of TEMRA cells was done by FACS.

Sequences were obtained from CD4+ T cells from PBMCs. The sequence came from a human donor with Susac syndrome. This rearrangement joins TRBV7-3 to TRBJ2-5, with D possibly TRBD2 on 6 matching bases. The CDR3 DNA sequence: TGTGCCAGCAGCGCATCATCTAGCGCCGAAGAGACCCAGTACTTC. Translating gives CASSASSSAEETQYF.